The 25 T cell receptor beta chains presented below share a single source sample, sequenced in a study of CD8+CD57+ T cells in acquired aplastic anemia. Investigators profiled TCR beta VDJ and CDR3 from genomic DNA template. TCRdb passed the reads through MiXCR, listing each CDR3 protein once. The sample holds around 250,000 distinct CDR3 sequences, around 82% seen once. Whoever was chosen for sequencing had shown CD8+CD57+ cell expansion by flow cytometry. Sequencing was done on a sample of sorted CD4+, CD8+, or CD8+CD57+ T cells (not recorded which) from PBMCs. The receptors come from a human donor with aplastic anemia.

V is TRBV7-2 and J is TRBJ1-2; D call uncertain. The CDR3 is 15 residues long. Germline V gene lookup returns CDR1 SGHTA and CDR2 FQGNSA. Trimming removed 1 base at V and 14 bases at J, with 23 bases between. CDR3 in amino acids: CASSLVVTSGDTQTF. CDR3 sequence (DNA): TGTGCCAGCAGCTTAGTAGTGACTAGCGGAGATACCCAGACCTTC.

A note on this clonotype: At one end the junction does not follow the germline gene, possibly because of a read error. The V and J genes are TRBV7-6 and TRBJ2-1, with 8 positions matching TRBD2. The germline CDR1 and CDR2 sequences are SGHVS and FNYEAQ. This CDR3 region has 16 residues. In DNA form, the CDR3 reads TGTGCCAGCAGCTTGCAAAGGGGCGGGAGGAGCGATGACCAGTTCTTC. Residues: CASSLQRGGRSDDQFF.

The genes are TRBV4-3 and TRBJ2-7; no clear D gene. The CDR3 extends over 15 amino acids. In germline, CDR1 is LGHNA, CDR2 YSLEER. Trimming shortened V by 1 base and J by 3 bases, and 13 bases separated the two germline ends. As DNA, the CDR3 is TGCGCCAGCAGCCAAGTAGTGGTCGAGTTCTACGAGCAGTACTTC. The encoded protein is CASSQVVVEFYEQYF.

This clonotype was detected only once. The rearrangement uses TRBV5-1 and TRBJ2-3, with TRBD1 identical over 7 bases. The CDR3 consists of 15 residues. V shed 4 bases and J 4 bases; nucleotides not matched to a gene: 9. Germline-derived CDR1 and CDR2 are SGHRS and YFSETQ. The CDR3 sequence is CASSQDQQGADTQYF. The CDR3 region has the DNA TGCGCCAGCAGCCAAGATCAGCAGGGGGCAGATACGCAGTATTTT.

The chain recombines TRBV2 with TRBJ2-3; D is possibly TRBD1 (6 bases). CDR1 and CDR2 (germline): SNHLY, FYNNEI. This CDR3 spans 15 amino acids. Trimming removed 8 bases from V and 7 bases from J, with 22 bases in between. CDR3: CASGSEGTGTHTQYF. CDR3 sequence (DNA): TGTGCCAGCGGCTCAGAGGGCACAGGGACACATACGCAGTATTTT.

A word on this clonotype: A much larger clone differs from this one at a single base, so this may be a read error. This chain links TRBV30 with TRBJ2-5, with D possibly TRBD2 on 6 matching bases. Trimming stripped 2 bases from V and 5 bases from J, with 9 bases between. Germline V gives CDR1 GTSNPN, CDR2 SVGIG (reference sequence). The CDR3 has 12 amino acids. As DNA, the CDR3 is TGTGCCTGGAGTTCCCGGGGGGAGACCCAGTACTTC. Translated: CAWSSRGETQYF.

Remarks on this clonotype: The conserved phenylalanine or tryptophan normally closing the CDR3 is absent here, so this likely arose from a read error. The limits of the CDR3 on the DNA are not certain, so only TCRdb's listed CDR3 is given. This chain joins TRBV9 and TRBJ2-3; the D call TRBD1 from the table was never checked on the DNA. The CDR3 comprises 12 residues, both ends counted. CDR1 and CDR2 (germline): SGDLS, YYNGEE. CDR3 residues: CASSAGWTDNTG.

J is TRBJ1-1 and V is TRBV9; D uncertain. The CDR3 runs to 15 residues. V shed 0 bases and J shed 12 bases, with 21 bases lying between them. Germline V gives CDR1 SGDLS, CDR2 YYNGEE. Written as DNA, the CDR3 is TGTGCCAGCAGCGTAGGGCGAAAGAGCACAGCTGAGCCTTTCTTT. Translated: CASSVGRKSTAEPFF.

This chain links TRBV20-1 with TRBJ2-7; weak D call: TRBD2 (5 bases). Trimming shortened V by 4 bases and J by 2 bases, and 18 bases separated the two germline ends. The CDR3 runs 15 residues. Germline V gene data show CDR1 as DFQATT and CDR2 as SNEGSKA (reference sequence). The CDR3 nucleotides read TGCAGTGCTACGAACCTAGCATGCGGTGCCTACGAGCAGTACTTC. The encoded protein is CSATNLACGAYEQYF.

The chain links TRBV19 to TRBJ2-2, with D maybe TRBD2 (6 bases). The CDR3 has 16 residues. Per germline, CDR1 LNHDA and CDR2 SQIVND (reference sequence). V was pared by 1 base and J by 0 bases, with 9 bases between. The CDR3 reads CASSIGGGTNTGELFF. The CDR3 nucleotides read TGTGCCAGTAGTATAGGGGGAGGCACGAACACCGGGGAGCTGTTTTTT.

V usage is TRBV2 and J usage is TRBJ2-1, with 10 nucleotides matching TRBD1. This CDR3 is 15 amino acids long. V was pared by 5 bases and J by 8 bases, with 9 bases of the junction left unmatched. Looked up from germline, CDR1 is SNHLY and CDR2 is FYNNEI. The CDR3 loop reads CASSPRQGAIDEQFF. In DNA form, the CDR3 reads TGTGCCAGCAGTCCTAGACAGGGGGCAATTGATGAGCAGTTCTTC.

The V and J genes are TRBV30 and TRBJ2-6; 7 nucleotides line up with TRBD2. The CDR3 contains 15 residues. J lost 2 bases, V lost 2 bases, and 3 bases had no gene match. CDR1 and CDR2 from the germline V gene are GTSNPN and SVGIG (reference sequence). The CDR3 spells CAWSRGGTGANVLTF. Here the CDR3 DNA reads TGTGCCTGGAGTCGGGGAGGGACTGGGGCCAACGTCCTGACTTTC. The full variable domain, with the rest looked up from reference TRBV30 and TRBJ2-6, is SQTIHQWPATLVQPVGSPLSLECTVEGTSNPNLYWYRQAAGRGLQLLFYSVGIGQISSEVPQNLSASRPQDRQFILSSKKLLLSDSGFYLCAWSRGGTGANVLTFGAGSRLTVL.

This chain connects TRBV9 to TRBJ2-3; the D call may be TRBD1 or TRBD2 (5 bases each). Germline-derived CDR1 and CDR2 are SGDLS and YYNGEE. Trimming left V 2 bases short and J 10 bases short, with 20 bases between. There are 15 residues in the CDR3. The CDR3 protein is CASSVRSGTQYSQYF. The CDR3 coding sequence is TGTGCCAGCAGCGTCCGGTCAGGGACGCAGTATTCGCAGTATTTT.

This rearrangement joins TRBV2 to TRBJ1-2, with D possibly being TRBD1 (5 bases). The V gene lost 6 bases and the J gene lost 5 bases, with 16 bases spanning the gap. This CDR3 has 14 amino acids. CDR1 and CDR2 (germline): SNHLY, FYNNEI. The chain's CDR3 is CASRKSTDTYGYTF. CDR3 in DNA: TGTGCCAGCAGAAAATCGACAGATACTTATGGCTACACCTTC. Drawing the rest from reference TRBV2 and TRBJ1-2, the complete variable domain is EPEVTQTPSHQVTQMGQEVILRCVPISNHLYFYWYRQILGQKVEFLVSFYNNEISEKSEIFDDQFSVERPDGSNFTLKIRSTKLEDSAMYFCASRKSTDTYGYTFGSGTRLTVV.

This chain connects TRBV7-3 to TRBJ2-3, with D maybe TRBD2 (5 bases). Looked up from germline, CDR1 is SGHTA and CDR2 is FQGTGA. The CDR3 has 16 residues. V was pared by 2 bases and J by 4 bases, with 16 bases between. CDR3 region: CASSLGVLVGADTQYF. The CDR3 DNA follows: TGTGCCAGCAGCTTAGGGGTTCTAGTGGGAGCAGATACGCAGTATTTT.

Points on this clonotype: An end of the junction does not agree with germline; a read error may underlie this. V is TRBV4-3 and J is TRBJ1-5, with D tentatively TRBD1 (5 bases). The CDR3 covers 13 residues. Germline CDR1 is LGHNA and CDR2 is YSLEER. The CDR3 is CASSQEGTQPRHF. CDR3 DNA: TGCGCCAGCAGCCAAGAAGGGACTCAGCCCCGGCATTTT.

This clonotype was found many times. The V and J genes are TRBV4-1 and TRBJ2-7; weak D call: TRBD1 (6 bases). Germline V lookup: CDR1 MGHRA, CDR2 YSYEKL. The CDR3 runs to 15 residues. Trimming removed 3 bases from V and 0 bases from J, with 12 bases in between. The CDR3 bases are TGCGCCAGCAGCCACTCAGGGGCTAGCTCCTACGAGCAGTACTTC. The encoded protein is CASSHSGASSYEQYF.

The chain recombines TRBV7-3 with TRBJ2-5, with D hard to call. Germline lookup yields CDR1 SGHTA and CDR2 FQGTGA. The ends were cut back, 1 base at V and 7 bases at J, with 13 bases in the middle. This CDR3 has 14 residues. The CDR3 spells CASSLSGSSGTQYF. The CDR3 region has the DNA TGTGCCAGCAGCTTAAGTGGAAGTTCAGGGACCCAGTACTTC.

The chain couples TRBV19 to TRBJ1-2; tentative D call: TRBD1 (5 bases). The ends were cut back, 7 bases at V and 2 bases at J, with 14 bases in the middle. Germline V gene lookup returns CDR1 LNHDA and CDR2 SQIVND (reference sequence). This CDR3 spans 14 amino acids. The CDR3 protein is CASTPSRGNYGYTF. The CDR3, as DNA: TGTGCCAGTACTCCAAGCCGGGGGAACTATGGCTACACCTTC.

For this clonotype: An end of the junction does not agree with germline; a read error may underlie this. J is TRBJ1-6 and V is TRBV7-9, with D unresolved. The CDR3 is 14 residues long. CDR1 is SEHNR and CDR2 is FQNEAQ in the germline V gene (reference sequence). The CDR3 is CASSFLAGTTYDQF. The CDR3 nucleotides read TGTGCCAGCAGCTTCCTAGCGGGTACGACCTACGACCAGTTT.

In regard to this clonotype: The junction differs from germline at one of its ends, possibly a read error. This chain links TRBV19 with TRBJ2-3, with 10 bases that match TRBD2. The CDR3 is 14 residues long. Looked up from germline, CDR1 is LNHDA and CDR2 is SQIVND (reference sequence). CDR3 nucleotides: TGTGCCAGTAGCTTAGCGGGAGGTCCCGACAATGAGCATTTC. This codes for CASSLAGGPDNEHF.

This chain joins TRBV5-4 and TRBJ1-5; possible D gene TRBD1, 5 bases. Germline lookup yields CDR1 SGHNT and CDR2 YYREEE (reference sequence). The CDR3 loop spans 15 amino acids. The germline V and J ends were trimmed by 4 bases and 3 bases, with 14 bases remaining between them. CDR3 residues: CASSPQGFYNQPQHF. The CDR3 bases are TGTGCCAGCAGCCCTCAGGGTTTTTACAATCAGCCCCAGCATTTT. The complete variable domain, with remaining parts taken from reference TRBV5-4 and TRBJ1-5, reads ETGVTQSPTHLIKTRGQQVTLRCSSQSGHNTVSWYQQALGQGPQFIFQYYREEENGRGNFPPRFSGLQFPNYSSELNVNALELDDSALYLCASSPQGFYNQPQHFGDGTRLSIL.

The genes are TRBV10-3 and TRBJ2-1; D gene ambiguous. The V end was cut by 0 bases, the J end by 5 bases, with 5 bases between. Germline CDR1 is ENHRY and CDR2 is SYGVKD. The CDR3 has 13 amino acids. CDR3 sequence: CAISESPDNEQFF. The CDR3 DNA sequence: TGTGCCATCAGTGAGTCACCAGACAATGAGCAGTTCTTC.

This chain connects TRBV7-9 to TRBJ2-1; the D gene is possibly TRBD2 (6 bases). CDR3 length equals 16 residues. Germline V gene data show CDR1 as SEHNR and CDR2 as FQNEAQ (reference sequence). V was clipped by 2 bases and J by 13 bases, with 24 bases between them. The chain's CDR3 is CASSLPRSYGSNVQFF. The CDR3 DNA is TGTGCCAGCAGCTTACCAAGAAGCTACGGGAGCAACGTCCAGTTCTTC.

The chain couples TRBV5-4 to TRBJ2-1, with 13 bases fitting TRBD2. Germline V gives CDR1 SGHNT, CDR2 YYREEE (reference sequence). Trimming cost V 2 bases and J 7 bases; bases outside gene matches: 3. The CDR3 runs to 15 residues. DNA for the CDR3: TGTGCCAGCAGCTTTACTAGCGGGAGGGAGAATGAGCAGTTCTTC. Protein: CASSFTSGRENEQFF.